A selection of T cell receptor beta chains follows, all from one sample in a study of blood T cell repertoires in COVID-19. Produced via immunoSEQ multiplex PCR; TCRdb's table is partial and in-frame only. The sample includes around 100,000 clones, around 87% of them seen just once. Sequenced input: peripheral blood. The origin of the receptors is a human donor in a cohort sampled during active COVID-19. Each CDR3 is given with its conserved first and last residue. Fields, in order: CDR3 protein, CDR3 DNA, CDR3 length, V gene, D gene, J gene, clone size. D genes are given only for firm matches. Not all rows give a size; the values are once, few, many and, for expanded clones, a class.

CASRRTGGYEQYF	TGTGCCAGCAGACGGACAGGGGGCTACGAGCAGTACTTC	13	TRBV12-3/TRBV12-4	TRBD1	TRBJ2-7	once
CASGLDLSDTQYF	TGTGCTAGTGGTTTGGACCTATCAGATACGCAGTATTTT	13	TRBV12-5	.	TRBJ2-3	.
CASSIGGGSNEQFF	TGTGCCAGCTCAATCGGGGGAGGGAGTAATGAGCAGTTCTTC	14	TRBV18	TRBD2	TRBJ2-1	.
CASSSRQGQEAFF	TGTGCCAGCAGCTCGCGACAGGGTCAGGAAGCTTTCTTT	13	TRBV9	TRBD1	TRBJ1-1	once
CASRQGTMNTEAFF	TGCGCCAGCCGACAGGGGACCATGAACACTGAAGCTTTCTTT	14	TRBV5-1	TRBD1	TRBJ1-1	.
CASILGKFVTDTQYF	TGCGCCAGTATACTAGGCAAATTTGTCACAGATACGCAGTATTTT	15	TRBV5-1	.	TRBJ2-3	.
CASSQAGGSTYEQYF	TGCGCCAGCAGCCAAGCAGGGGGCAGCACCTACGAGCAGTACTTC	15	TRBV4-3	TRBD1	TRBJ2-7	.
CASSPPAYTGELFF	TGTGCCAGCTCACCCCCAGCGTACACCGGGGAGCTGTTTTTT	14	TRBV18	.	TRBJ2-2	.
CASSDRQGINTIYF	TGTGCCAGCAGCGACCGACAGGGGATAAACACCATATATTTT	14	TRBV9	TRBD1	TRBJ1-3	.
CASSSRTSGRVGEQFF	TGTGCCAGCAGCTCCCGGACTAGCGGGAGGGTAGGCGAGCAGTTCTTC	16	TRBV13	TRBD2	TRBJ2-1	.
CASSPTRIPITYNEQFF	TGTGCCAGCAGCCCGACTAGGATCCCCATCACCTACAATGAGCAGTTCTTC	17	TRBV7-2	.	TRBJ2-1	.
CASSFGAGYEQYF	TGTGCCAGCAGTTTTGGAGCGGGGTACGAGCAGTACTTC	13	TRBV27	TRBD2	TRBJ2-7	.
CASSPPGVGEQYF	TGTGCCAGCAGCCCCCCAGGGGTAGGCGAGCAGTACTTC	13	TRBV11-2	.	TRBJ2-7	few
CASSFRRANQPQHF	TGCGCCAGCAGCTTCCGGAGGGCGAATCAGCCCCAGCATTTT	14	TRBV5-1	.	TRBJ1-5	.
CASSVSGQGSEAFF	TGTGCCAGCAGCGTATCGGGACAGGGGTCTGAAGCTTTCTTT	14	TRBV9	TRBD1	TRBJ1-1	.
CASGPGQAYNEQFF	TGTGCTAGTGGACCGGGACAAGCGTACAATGAGCAGTTCTTC	14	TRBV12-5	.	TRBJ2-1	.
CASSDDRPRGDSPLHF	TGTGCCAGCAGCGACGACAGGCCCAGGGGGGATTCACCCCTCCACTTT	16	TRBV7-9	TRBD1	TRBJ1-6	.
CASSQDPQGPYEQYF	TGCGCCAGCAGCCAAGACCCTCAGGGTCCCTACGAGCAGTACTTC	15	TRBV4-3	.	TRBJ2-7	.
CASSRDSNTEAFF	TGTGCCAGCAGCCGGGACAGTAACACTGAAGCTTTCTTT	13	TRBV11-3	TRBD1	TRBJ1-1	once
CASSYARLPRDYGYTF	TGTGCCAGCAGTTACGCTAGACTCCCTCGGGACTATGGCTACACCTTC	16	TRBV6-5	.	TRBJ1-2	.
CASSLEAGDQPQHF	TGTGCCAGCAGCTTAGAGGCCGGGGATCAGCCCCAGCATTTT	14	TRBV7-6	.	TRBJ1-5	.
CASSTTSGRVPGELFF	TGTGCCAGCAGCACAACTAGCGGGAGGGTCCCCGGGGAGCTGTTTTTT	16	TRBV28	TRBD2	TRBJ2-2	few
CASSTTGDRERNEQFF	TGTGCCAGCAGTACGACGGGAGATAGGGAGCGCAATGAGCAGTTCTTC	16	TRBV6-2/TRBV6-3	.	TRBJ2-1	.
CSASSRGLSYEQYF	TGCAGTGCTAGTTCCCGGGGACTCTCCTACGAGCAGTACTTC	14	TRBV20-1	.	TRBJ2-7	.
CAISTDRLYTEAFF	TGTGCCATCAGTACGGACAGGCTCTACACTGAAGCTTTCTTT	14	TRBV10-3	TRBD1	TRBJ1-1	.
CASKRASGSYEQYF	TGTGCCAGCAAACGGGCTAGCGGGAGTTACGAGCAGTACTTC	14	TRBV18	TRBD2	TRBJ2-7	.
CASSAASGGGALETQYF	TGTGCCAGCAGCGCCGCGTCGGGAGGCGGGGCCCTCGAGACCCAGTACTTC	17	TRBV9	TRBD2	TRBJ2-5	.
CASSLVLAGPSTFF	TGTGCCAGCAGCTTAGTACTAGCGGGACCCAGCACGTTCTTC	14	TRBV7-2	TRBD2	TRBJ2-1	.
CATSEPSGWGNEQFF	TGTGCCACCAGTGAACCTAGCGGGTGGGGAAATGAGCAGTTCTTC	15	TRBV24-1	TRBD2	TRBJ2-1	once
CALRTGPDEQFF	TGTGCCCTACGGACTGGCCCCGATGAGCAGTTCTTC	12	TRBV2	.	TRBJ2-1	.
CASSIARAAGYTF	TGTGCCAGTAGTATAGCCAGGGCCGCTGGCTACACCTTC	13	TRBV19	.	TRBJ1-2	few
CASNFLFKGQRGSPLHF	TGTGCCAGCAATTTCCTCTTCAAGGGACAGCGAGGTTCACCCCTCCACTTT	17	TRBV28	TRBD1	TRBJ1-6	.
CASSQDQTEDQETQYF	TGTGCCAGCAGCCAAGATCAGACAGAAGATCAAGAGACCCAGTACTTC	16	TRBV3-1/TRBV3-2	.	TRBJ2-5	.
CASSNPSKTGEYNSPLHF	TGTGCCAGCAGCAACCCCTCTAAGACAGGGGAATATAATTCACCCCTCCACTTT	18	TRBV21-1	.	TRBJ1-6	.
CASSPEKVTGEKLFF	TGTGCCAGCTCACCAGAGAAAGTTACCGGTGAAAAACTGTTTTTT	15	TRBV18	.	TRBJ1-4	.
CASSFGTGDNYGYTF	TGTGCCAGCAGTTTTGGGACAGGAGATAACTATGGCTACACCTTC	15	TRBV28	TRBD1	TRBJ1-2	.
CASSRGTGGNYEQYF	TGTGCCAGCAGTCGCGGGACAGGCGGGAACTACGAGCAGTACTTC	15	TRBV6-5	TRBD1	TRBJ2-7	.